Presented here are 26 T cell receptor beta chains from one specimen sequenced in a study of blood T cell repertoires in COVID-19. TCRdb's copy holds only in-frame clones and misses some; the assay was immunoSEQ multiplex PCR. The table records hundreds of thousands of clones, approximately 86% of them present only once. Input material: peripheral blood. Receptors originate from a woman aged 50 to 60 with active or convalescent COVID-19.

The rearrangement joins TRBV13 to TRBJ2-1; the match to TRBD2 covers 7 bases. The germline gives CDR1 PRHDT, CDR2 FYEKMQ (reference sequence). V dropped 3 bases and J dropped 12; count of bases not matched to a gene: 11. This CDR3 is 14 amino acids long. The CDR3 reads CASSLVRGRMVQFF. DNA for the CDR3: TGTGCCAGCAGCTTGGTGCGGGGGAGGATGGTGCAGTTCTTC.

For the CDR3, the DNA is TGTGCCAGCAGCCAAGGGACACTTCCCCGGGAGACCCAGTACTTC. Encoded protein: CASSQGTLPRETQYF. The chain combines TRBV3-1 (or the pseudogene TRBV3-2) with TRBJ2-5; D perhaps matches TRBD1 (5 bases). This CDR3 contains 15 residues. The V and J ends lost 1 base and 5 bases respectively, with 14 bases between them. Germline-derived CDR1 and CDR2 are LGHDT and YNNKEL (reference sequence).

In its sample, this clone was seen many times. This chain connects TRBV5-1 to TRBJ2-3, with 9 bases lining up with TRBD2. The trim removed 5 bases at V and 2 bases at J, leaving 6 bases unmatched. There are 15 residues in the CDR3. Germline CDR1 reads SGHRS; CDR2 reads YFSETQ. The CDR3, as DNA: TGCGCCAGCAGACTTGGACTAGCGAACACAGATACGCAGTATTTT. Its translation is CASRLGLANTDTQYF.

Concerning this clone: The sample carries other DNA sequences with the same CDR3. V usage is TRBV5-1 and J usage is TRBJ2-3, with 10 bases lining up with TRBD2. CDR3 size: 16 residues. Losses at the gene ends were 0 bases for V and 4 bases for J; bases not matched to a gene: 5. Germline-derived CDR1 and CDR2 are SGHRS and YFSETQ. Here the CDR3 reads CASSLVSSGSADTQYF. The CDR3 DNA follows: TGCGCCAGCAGCTTGGTGTCTAGCGGGAGTGCAGATACGCAGTATTTT.

The V and J genes are TRBV19 and TRBJ1-1, with a weak D call TRBD1 (5 bases). Germline V gives CDR1 LNHDA, CDR2 SQIVND (reference sequence). The V end was cut by 1 base, the J end by 9 bases, with 15 bases between. The CDR3 totals 14 residues. CDR3 amino acids: CASSIGATAPQAFF. CDR3 nucleotide sequence: TGTGCCAGTAGTATAGGAGCGACAGCCCCTCAAGCTTTCTTT. The complete variable domain, with remaining parts taken from reference TRBV19 and TRBJ1-1, reads DGGITQSPKYLFRKEGQNVTLSCEQNLNHDAMYWYRQDPGQGLRLIYYSQIVNDFQKGDIAEGYSVSREKKESFPLTVTSAQKNPTAFYLCASSIGATAPQAFFGQGTRLTVV.

The J gene is TRBJ1-6, the V gene TRBV23-1; 9 nucleotides match TRBD1. TRBV23-1 carries the ORF label, with uncertain function. The CDR3 extends over 16 amino acids. V lost 3 bases to trimming and J lost 7 bases; unmatched junction nucleotides: 7. The CDR3 reads CASSQAGTGRNSPLHF. The CDR3 DNA sequence: TGCGCCAGCAGTCAGGCCGGGACAGGGCGAAATTCACCCCTCCACTTT.

The chain uses TRBV6-6 and TRBJ1-1; the match to TRBD1 covers 9 bases. V lost 4 bases, J lost 0 bases, and 6 bases stayed unmatched. The CDR3 length is 16 residues. The germline CDR1 and CDR2 sequences are MNHNY and SVGAGI (reference sequence). The CDR3 region has the DNA TGTGCCAGCAGTTCGACTCGGACAGGGGTGAACACTGAAGCTTTCTTT. Protein sequence: CASSSTRTGVNTEAFF.

This clone has at least ten counts. This rearrangement joins TRBV5-1 to TRBJ1-1; 8 nucleotides line up with TRBD1. The CDR3 spans 16 residues. The J segment lost 4 bases and the V segment lost 6 bases, leaving 14 bases of the junction unmatched. CDR1 and CDR2 from the germline V gene are SGHRS and YFSETQ. The CDR3 spells CASTLDRVETGTEAFF. In nucleotides, the CDR3 is TGCGCCAGCACCCTGGACAGGGTGGAAACTGGCACTGAAGCTTTCTTT.

V and J are TRBV2 and TRBJ1-2; 8 bases map to TRBD1. This CDR3 has 14 amino acids. The V and J ends lost 8 bases and 5 bases, in that order; junction bases with no gene match: 10. Germline lookup yields CDR1 SNHLY and CDR2 FYNNEI. Written as DNA, the CDR3 is TGTGCCAGCGGGGACAGGCGGGGGTATTATGGCTACACCTTC. Translated, it gives CASGDRRGYYGYTF.

The rearrangement joins TRBV30 to TRBJ1-3; TRBD1 matches at 7 bases. Per the germline V gene, CDR1 is GTSNPN and CDR2 is SVGIG (reference sequence). V lost 5 bases and J lost 2; bases outside the gene matches: 6. This CDR3 is built from 14 residues. The DNA for the CDR3 is TGTGCCTGGGACGGGACAGCGACTGGAAACACCATATATTTT. Protein product: CAWDGTATGNTIYF.

The rearrangement links TRBV11-2 to TRBJ2-7; D possibly corresponds to TRBD2 (6 bases). Germline V gives CDR1 SGHAT, CDR2 FQNNGV. The V and J ends lost 5 bases and 0 bases respectively, with 14 bases between them. The CDR3 is 15 residues long. CDR3 sequence: CASSPSGVLSYEQYF. In DNA, the CDR3 is TGTGCCAGCAGCCCTTCGGGGGTCCTCTCCTACGAGCAGTACTTC.

This clone occurred once. The chain couples TRBV3-1 (or the pseudogene TRBV3-2) to TRBJ2-5; weak D call: TRBD2 (5 bases). Germline CDR1 is LGHDT and CDR2 is YNNKEL (reference sequence). V was pared by 6 bases and J by 4 bases, with 12 bases between. The CDR3 has 13 residues. The CDR3 region has the DNA TGTGCCAGCAGACTAGTTCGCGGAGAGACCCAGTACTTC. Translated: CASRLVRGETQYF.

In this sample, this clone turned up a few times. The rearrangement joins TRBV12-3 or TRBV12-4 to TRBJ1-1; no firm D call. Deletions cut 3 bases from V and 3 bases from J, with 8 bases between. The CDR3 spans 13 residues. The CDR3 DNA follows: TGTGCCAGCAGTTTGTTAGTGGACACTGAAGCTTTCTTT. Translated: CASSLLVDTEAFF.

V is TRBV27 and J is TRBJ1-6; tentatively, D is TRBD1 (6 bases). This CDR3 has 14 residues. Between the trimmed V and J ends, which lost 8 bases and 10 bases, there was a span of 18 bases. Germline V lookup: CDR1 MNHEY, CDR2 SMNVEV (reference sequence). This CDR3 reads CASSYRELGSPLHF. CDR3 in DNA: TGTGCCAGCTCGTACAGGGAACTTGGGTCACCCCTCCACTTT.

The V and J genes are TRBV27 and TRBJ2-1; 12 nucleotides match TRBD2. The length of the CDR3 is 18 residues. Trimming took 6 bases from V and 2 from J; bases not matched to a gene: 11. Germline CDR1 reads MNHEY; CDR2 reads SMNVEV (reference sequence). The CDR3 region is CASSSFIRTSGTYNEQFF. CDR3 in DNA: TGTGCCAGCAGCAGCTTCATCCGGACTAGCGGGACCTACAATGAGCAGTTCTTC.

J is TRBJ2-3 and V is TRBV18; 12 bases map to TRBD2. Germline CDR1 reads KGHSH; CDR2 reads LQKENI. V trimming: 0 bases; J trimming: 4 bases; junction bases outside the gene matches: 2. The CDR3 spans 16 residues. CDR3 sequence (DNA): TGTGCCAGCTCACCACCGACTAGCGGGAGCTCAGATACGCAGTATTTT. Translated, it gives CASSPPTSGSSDTQYF. Variable domain in full (rest from reference TRBV18 and TRBJ2-3): NAGVMQNPRHLVRRRGQEARLRCSPMKGHSHVYWYRQLPEEGLKFMVYLQKENIIDESGMPKERFSAEFPKEGPSILRIQQVVRGDSAAYFCASSPPTSGSSDTQYFGPGTRLTVL.

The CDR3 DNA sequence: TGTGCCAGCAGCTTGGGCGTCTCGAACTACGAGCAGTACTTC. Translating it yields CASSLGVSNYEQYF. This chain connects TRBV11-2 to TRBJ2-7; D gene unclear. This CDR3 spans 14 amino acids. Germline V gives CDR1 SGHAT, CDR2 FQNNGV. The V gene lost 3 bases and the J gene lost 3 bases, with 12 bases spanning the gap.

This chain connects TRBV28 to TRBJ2-2; TRBD2 agrees at 8 bases. The CDR3 is made up of 16 amino acids. Germline lookup yields CDR1 MDHEN and CDR2 SYDVKM. After removal of 5 bases from V and 2 bases from J, the junction contained 7 bases not matched to a gene. CDR3 DNA: TGTGCCAGCAGTATCATAGTAGCGGGAAACACCGGGGAGCTGTTTTTT. Translated, it gives CASSIIVAGNTGELFF.

The rearrangement uses TRBV6-1 and TRBJ2-6, with 8 nucleotides matching TRBD1. Germline assignment: CDR1 MNHNS and CDR2 SASEGT. The V gene end was trimmed by 4 bases and the J gene end by 1 base; junction bases not matched to a gene: 12. The CDR3 is 19 amino acids. CDR3 sequence: CASSAQDRVDGSGANVLTF. The CDR3 DNA follows: TGTGCCAGCAGTGCCCAGGACAGGGTAGATGGTTCTGGGGCCAACGTCCTGACTTTC.

The CDR3 DNA follows: TGTGCCAGCTCTCCCAGGGGGTCCGTCTACGAGCAGTACTTC. Translation: CASSPRGSVYEQYF. V and J are TRBV18 and TRBJ2-7, with 7 nucleotides matching TRBD1. CDR3 size: 14 residues. CDR1 KGHSH and CDR2 LQKENI come from the germline V gene. J gave up 3 bases and V 6 bases, and 8 bases lay outside the gene matches.

The V gene is TRBV7-9, the J gene TRBJ2-5; no firm D call. The CDR3 length is 16 residues. Germline values: CDR1 SEHNR, CDR2 FQNEAQ (reference sequence). V lost 2 bases, J lost 0 bases, and 13 bases lay in between. The CDR3, as DNA: TGTGCCAGCAGCTTAAAGTTCTCCCAGTACCAAGAGACCCAGTACTTC. It codes for CASSLKFSQYQETQYF.

This clone is a singleton in its sample. The gene calls are TRBV5-5 and TRBJ2-7, with D possibly TRBD2 on 5 matching bases. CDR1 and CDR2 (germline): SGHKS, YYEKEE (reference sequence). Trimming removed 4 bases from V and 0 bases from J, with 11 bases in between. The CDR3 is 14 residues long. The CDR3 DNA sequence: TGTGCCAGCAGCCCGGACGGGAACTCCTACGAGCAGTACTTC. Encoded protein: CASSPDGNSYEQYF.

V is TRBV9 and J is TRBJ2-1; 12 bases align to TRBD2. There are 15 residues in the CDR3. Germline V gene lookup returns CDR1 SGDLS and CDR2 YYNGEE. The V gene end was trimmed by 2 bases and the J gene end by 7 bases; junction bases not matched to a gene: 4. The DNA for the CDR3 is TGTGCCAGCAGCGTCCGCGGACTAGCGGGGAATGAGCAGTTCTTC. Translating gives CASSVRGLAGNEQFF.

This clone was recorded a few times. The V gene is TRBV5-1, the J gene TRBJ2-7; D is perhaps TRBD2 (5 bases). The length of the CDR3 is 15 residues. Germline CDR1 reads SGHRS; CDR2 reads YFSETQ. Between the trimmed V and J ends, which lost 5 bases and 5 bases, there was a span of 20 bases. The CDR3 reads CASRRGSEGVDEQYF. The DNA of the CDR3 is TGCGCCAGCAGGAGAGGGTCAGAGGGAGTGGACGAGCAGTACTTC.

The chain joins TRBV5-4 to TRBJ1-1; maybe TRBD1 (5 bases). V was cut by 4 bases and J by 1 base, with 14 bases left in between. Germline values: CDR1 SGHNT, CDR2 YYREEE (reference sequence). There are 15 residues in the CDR3. CDR3 nucleotides: TGTGCCAGCAGCACTCCCGACAGTTCGAACACTGAAGCTTTCTTT. This encodes CASSTPDSSNTEAFF.

The chain carries TRBV2 and TRBJ2-1; D remains unclear. The CDR3 totals 13 residues. Per germline, CDR1 SNHLY and CDR2 FYNNEI. V was shortened by 5 bases and J by 3 bases, with 8 bases between the two germline ends. The CDR3 loop is CASSRVYYNEQFF. CDR3 DNA sequence: TGTGCCAGCAGTCGGGTCTACTACAATGAGCAGTTCTTC.